Listed below are T cell receptor beta chains from one sample, sequenced in a study of T cell responses to AZD1222 COVID-19 vaccine. The repertoire was sequenced with immunoSEQ multiplex PCR; TCRdb's copy has only in-frame clones and lacks some. Of approximately 120,000 clones listed, roughly nine tenths are singletons. The material sequenced was peripheral blood, taken 28 days after the second AZD1222 dose. These receptors all come from an adult who received the AZD1222 COVID-19 vaccine. Both conserved end residues are trimmed from each CDR3. D genes are given only for firm matches.

TRBD1	TRBV3-1/TRBV3-2	TRBJ1-5	ASSYGQGFGQPQH
.	TRBV14	TRBJ1-2	ASSPYPGSRYYGYT
.	TRBV3-1/TRBV3-2	TRBJ1-5	ASSQGPGGGQPQH
TRBD1	TRBV6-5	TRBJ1-5	ASSRNRGPQPQH
TRBD2	TRBV6-5	TRBJ2-1	ASSPGTSVNEQF
.	TRBV19	TRBJ1-5	ASTLDSSSNQPQH
TRBD2	TRBV4-1	TRBJ2-3	ASSLALGLAGRADTQY
.	TRBV5-1	TRBJ2-3	ASSFFRGRTDTQY
.	TRBV4-1	TRBJ2-7	ASSQPGQQQSYEQY
.	TRBV18	TRBJ1-1	ASSPPSRPIEAF
TRBD2	TRBV2	TRBJ2-2	ASSGTSGRKTGELF
TRBD1	TRBV4-3	TRBJ1-2	ASSHGQGYGYT
.	TRBV29-1	TRBJ2-3	SVAGGTDTQY
TRBD1	TRBV30	TRBJ2-1	AWTRDRYNEQF
TRBD2	TRBV10-3	TRBJ2-3	AISVSSGNTDTQY
TRBD2	TRBV27	TRBJ2-3	ASSWGRAADTQY
.	TRBV9	TRBJ2-2	ASSAPPGAAPSTGELF
TRBD1	TRBV30	TRBJ2-7	ACVTGGANSYEQY
.	TRBV5-4	TRBJ1-2	ASSLDAYGYT
.	TRBV4-3	TRBJ2-7	ASSQSPFTGTYEQY
TRBD1	TRBV7-8	TRBJ1-4	ASTQWAGGRATNEKLF
.	TRBV7-9	TRBJ1-5	ASSLYRGAPNQPQH
.	TRBV7-2	TRBJ2-3	ASSLEAGDTDTQY
TRBD1	TRBV10-1	TRBJ1-2	ASSRDSPYGYT
.	TRBV10-1	TRBJ1-1	ASSDWGREAF
.	TRBV27	TRBJ1-6	ASSLRTPDNSPLH
.	TRBV30	TRBJ1-5	AWSGAAGATQH
.	TRBV30	TRBJ1-5	AWGGYSNQPQH
.	TRBV28	TRBJ1-2	ASSTHPTVTYGYT